Each of the 21 T cell receptor beta chains below was sequenced from the same sample in a study of blood T cells in healthy people across ages. Through a sample-barcoded 5' primer and a J-beta primer mix, a second PCR was run for roughly 6 to 11 cycles. Via MiXCR, TCRdb re-called the 5' RACE reads, giving one row per CDR3 protein. Counted here are 1.6 million or so distinct CDR3 sequences, roughly 32% occurring once; the ten biggest clones make up about 11%. Source material: blood. The receptors were sampled from a woman aged 25-40 years in good health.

The chain couples TRBV15 to TRBJ2-1, with D possibly being TRBD2 (6 bases). Germline loops: CDR1 LNHNV, CDR2 YYDKDF (reference sequence). CDR3 size: 14 residues. Trimming removed 4 bases from V and 2 bases from J, with 9 bases in between. The CDR3 here is CATSTRLAYNEQFF. The CDR3, as DNA: TGTGCCACCAGCACCCGACTAGCCTACAATGAGCAGTTCTTC.

The chain joins TRBV15 to TRBJ2-5; 8 nucleotides agree with TRBD1. Germline V gives CDR1 LNHNV, CDR2 YYDKDF (reference sequence). V was clipped by 1 base and J by 3 bases; unmatched bases: 7. The CDR3 is made up of 16 amino acids. CDR3 in amino acids: CATSRGWTGLKETQYF. The CDR3 bases are TGTGCCACCAGCAGAGGATGGACAGGGCTAAAAGAGACCCAGTACTTC.

The rearrangement joins TRBV28 to TRBJ2-1, with D perhaps assigned TRBD1 or TRBD2 (5 bases each). Trimming took 2 bases from V and 9 from J, leaving 17 bases between them. Germline lookup yields CDR1 MDHEN and CDR2 SYDVKM. This CDR3 has 15 amino acids. CDR3: CASSLGGVTIGEQFF. The CDR3 coding sequence is TGTGCCAGCAGTTTAGGGGGAGTGACGATTGGTGAGCAGTTCTTC.

This clonotype was detected only once. DNA for the CDR3: TGTGCCAGCAGTCCCGACACCCGGGACAGGGGTATTAGAGCTTTCTTT. It yields the protein CASSPDTRDRGIRAFF. This rearrangement joins TRBV28 to TRBJ1-1; 10 nucleotides line up with TRBD1. The CDR3 contains 16 residues. The V gene's germline CDR1 is MDHEN and CDR2 SYDVKM. V shed 5 bases and J 10 bases; nucleotides not matched to a gene: 16. Full variable domain (missing parts from reference TRBV28 and TRBJ1-1): DVKVTQSSRYLVKRTGEKVFLECVQDMDHENMFWYRQDPGLGLRLIYFSYDVKMKEKGDIPEGYSVSREKKERFSLILESASTNQTSMYLCASSPDTRDRGIRAFFGQGTRLTVV.

In this sample, this clonotype turned up a few times. The V call is TRBV29-1, the J call TRBJ1-2; the D gene is possibly TRBD1 (6 bases). In germline, CDR1 is SQVTM, CDR2 ANQGSEA. The CDR3 consists of 17 residues. Trimming pared 5 bases from V and 2 bases from J, leaving 24 bases between. The CDR3 DNA reads TGCAGCGTTTACAGGGTTGACCACTCTTATACCAACTATGGCTACACCTTC. Protein sequence: CSVYRVDHSYTNYGYTF.

The gene calls are TRBV2 and TRBJ1-5; D perhaps matches TRBD1 (5 bases). CDR1 and CDR2 from the germline V gene are SNHLY and FYNNEI. The CDR3 consists of 13 residues. Trimming stripped 1 base from V and 15 bases from J, with 16 bases between. CDR3 residues: CASSEGLGRAGHF. The CDR3 DNA reads TGTGCCAGCAGTGAAGGACTTGGCAGGGCGGGGCATTTT.

The V gene is TRBV9, the J gene TRBJ2-5; TRBD2 matches at 11 bases. Germline assignment: CDR1 SGDLS and CDR2 YYNGEE. The CDR3 extends over 16 amino acids. J lost 0 bases, V lost 0 bases, and 1 base had no gene match. This chain's CDR3 is CASSVASGGYQETQYF. The CDR3 bases are TGTGCCAGCAGCGTAGCTAGCGGGGGGTACCAAGAGACCCAGTACTTC.

The chain is built from TRBV20-1 and TRBJ1-2, with 7 bases matching TRBD1. The germline CDR1 and CDR2 sequences are DFQATT and SNEGSKA (reference sequence). This CDR3 contains 16 residues. The V gene end was trimmed by 5 bases and the J gene end by 1 base; junction bases not matched to a gene: 13. In DNA, the CDR3 is TGCAGTGCTGGACAGGCGGGAAACCGGATTAACTATGGCTACACCTTC. This sequence encodes CSAGQAGNRINYGYTF.

The V and J genes are TRBV7-9 and TRBJ1-2; D uncertain. The CDR3 covers 14 residues. Trimming shortened V by 3 bases and J by 2 bases, and 10 bases separated the two germline ends. Germline-derived CDR1 and CDR2 are SEHNR and FQNEAQ (reference sequence). CDR3 sequence reads: CASSLGPENYGYTF. CDR3 DNA sequence: TGTGCCAGCAGCTTGGGCCCGGAAAACTATGGCTACACCTTC.

This chain uses TRBV28 with TRBJ2-7, with 11 nucleotides matching TRBD2. The germline V gene encodes CDR1 MDHEN and CDR2 SYDVKM. The CDR3 is 16 amino acids. V shed 4 bases and J 0 bases; nucleotides not matched to a gene: 5. In nucleotides, the CDR3 is TGTGCCAGCAGTTCAACTAGCGGGAGACGCTCCTACGAGCAGTACTTC. Its translation is CASSSTSGRRSYEQYF.

This clonotype has a handful of counts. This chain uses TRBV20-1 with TRBJ2-3; TRBD2 agrees at 11 bases. This CDR3 comprises 16 residues. The V segment lost 6 bases and the J segment 1 base; nucleotides outside the gene matches: 9. Germline-derived CDR1 and CDR2 are DFQATT and SNEGSKA (reference sequence). The CDR3 coding sequence is TGCAGTGCAATAGCGGGGGGGCCCTCCGGCACAGATACGCAGTATTTT. This encodes CSAIAGGPSGTDTQYF.

V is TRBV10-3 and J is TRBJ2-1; unclear D gene. The CDR3 spans 16 residues. Germline-derived CDR1 and CDR2 are ENHRY and SYGVKD. V lost 3 bases to trimming and J lost 4 bases, with 16 bases between them. The CDR3 DNA follows: TGTGCCATCAGTGAAAGACATACCCCAAAATACAATGAGCAGTTCTTC. Residues: CAISERHTPKYNEQFF.

The chain employs TRBV6-6 and TRBJ2-1; D is perhaps TRBD1 (6 bases). V lost 2 bases to trimming and J lost 5 bases, with 10 bases between them. CDR1 is MNHNY and CDR2 is SVGAGI in the germline V gene (reference sequence). The CDR3 consists of 14 residues. CDR3 in amino acids: CASSYQRGNNEQFF. Here the CDR3 DNA reads TGTGCCAGCAGTTACCAAAGGGGGAACAATGAGCAGTTCTTC.

This clonotype was recorded many times. This chain joins TRBV3-1 and TRBJ2-5; no reliable D call. Germline V gene lookup returns CDR1 LGHDT and CDR2 YNNKEL (reference sequence). V lost 4 bases to trimming and J lost 3 bases, with 18 bases between them. CDR3 length: 16 amino acids. The CDR3 nucleotides read TGTGCCAGCAGCCTAACGTTAGCCGGAATCAAAGAGACCCAGTACTTC. It is translated as CASSLTLAGIKETQYF.

This clonotype was seen a handful of times. V is TRBV30 and J is TRBJ1-2; D is unclear. The germline V and J ends were trimmed by 4 bases and 8 bases, with 14 bases remaining between them. Germline V gene data show CDR1 as GTSNPN and CDR2 as SVGIG (reference sequence). The CDR3 totals 12 residues. The CDR3 nucleotides are TGTGCCTGGACCCCGCAGAGGGAAGGCTACACCTTC. Amino acids: CAWTPQREGYTF. Complete variable domain (other parts from reference TRBV30 and TRBJ1-2): SQTIHQWPATLVQPVGSPLSLECTVEGTSNPNLYWYRQAAGRGLQLLFYSVGIGQISSEVPQNLSASRPQDRQFILSSKKLLLSDSGFYLCAWTPQREGYTFGSGTRLTVV.

This rearrangement joins TRBV29-1 to TRBJ2-7; either TRBD1 or TRBD2 may supply D (6 bases each). Germline values: CDR1 SQVTM, CDR2 ANQGSEA. The CDR3 spans 12 residues. DNA for the CDR3: TGCGGCATAAACACGGGGGCTGGCGAGCAGTACTTC. It codes for CGINTGAGEQYF.

The chain links TRBV27 to TRBJ1-6; D may be TRBD1 (5 bases). The CDR3 runs 18 residues. Germline-derived CDR1 and CDR2 are MNHEY and SMNVEV (reference sequence). V was trimmed by 2 bases and J by 10 bases, leaving 24 bases between them. For the CDR3, the DNA is TGTGCCAGCAGTTTAGAAGGGGCAGGATCCACGGGGGGATCACCCCTCCACTTT. Encoded protein: CASSLEGAGSTGGSPLHF.

This clonotype was counted only a few times. This chain uses TRBV20-1 with TRBJ1-4; the match to TRBD1 covers 8 bases. Germline lookup yields CDR1 DFQATT and CDR2 SNEGSKA (reference sequence). This CDR3 has 17 residues. Germline trimming cut 3 bases from V and 1 base from J; bases unmatched to any gene: 10. In DNA form, the CDR3 reads TGCAGTGCTAGTGTCGCGGGCAGGGGGCGAACTAATGAAAAACTGTTTTTT. Residues: CSASVAGRGRTNEKLFF.

Comment on this clonotype: An end of the junction does not agree with germline; a read error may underlie this. V gene TRBV6-6 combines with J gene TRBJ2-1, with D unresolved. Germline loops: CDR1 MNHNY, CDR2 SVGAGI (reference sequence). The CDR3 loop spans 12 amino acids. CDR3 nucleotide sequence: TGCGCCAGCGTCAACGCCGTTAGGGAGCAGTTCTTC. Amino acid sequence: CASVNAVREQFF.

The V and J genes are TRBV20-1 and TRBJ2-3; D may match TRBD1 or TRBD2 (6 bases each). Germline V gene sequence: CDR1 DFQATT, CDR2 SNEGSKA (reference sequence). Trimming stripped 3 bases from V and 6 bases from J, with 16 bases between. The CDR3 covers 14 residues. The CDR3 DNA follows: TGCAGTGCTAGCCCAAGGGGGGCAGCGGATACGCAGTATTTT. It is translated as CSASPRGAADTQYF.

The rearrangement joins TRBV20-1 to TRBJ1-6; weak D call: TRBD1 (6 bases). The V and J ends lost 3 bases and 7 bases respectively, with 10 bases between them. The germline V gene encodes CDR1 DFQATT and CDR2 SNEGSKA (reference sequence). CDR3 size: 13 residues. DNA of the CDR3: TGCAGTGCTAGGCAGGGGTGGAATTCACCCCTCCACTTT. It translates to CSARQGWNSPLHF.